This paragraph covers one T cell receptor beta chain sequence. Repertoires were generated with immunoSEQ multiplex PCR, while TCRdb's copy carries only in-frame clones and drops some. The table records fewer than 40,000 clones, about nine tenths of them present only once. This CDR3 contains 15 residues. CDR1 is MNHEY, CDR2 SVGAGI, per germline. Germline trimming cut 6 bases from V and 8 bases from J; bases unmatched to any gene: 15. The sample originates from a study of T cell changes during pregnancy in multiple sclerosis. V and J are TRBV6-5 and TRBJ2-7; 8 bases line up with TRBD2. This TCR derives from a female donor in good health, enrolled as a control in a pregnancy study. The sample in question was CD4+ T cells from peripheral blood mononuclear cells, obtained in the first trimester of pregnancy. The CDR3 spells CASRFTGGPVFQQYF. The CDR3 DNA follows: TGTGCCAGCAGATTTACGGGGGGGCCGGTGTTTCAGCAGTACTTC.